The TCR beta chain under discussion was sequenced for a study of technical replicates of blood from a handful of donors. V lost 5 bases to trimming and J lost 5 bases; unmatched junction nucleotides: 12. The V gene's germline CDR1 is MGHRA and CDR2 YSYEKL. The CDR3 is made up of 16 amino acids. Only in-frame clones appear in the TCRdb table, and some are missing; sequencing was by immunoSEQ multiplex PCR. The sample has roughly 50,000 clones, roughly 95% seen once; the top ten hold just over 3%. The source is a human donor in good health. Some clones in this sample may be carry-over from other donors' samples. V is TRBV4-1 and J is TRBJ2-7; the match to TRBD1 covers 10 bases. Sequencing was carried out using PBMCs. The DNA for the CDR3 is TGCGCCAGCAGCACCCCTACCGGGACAGGGGCCAACGAGCAGTACTTC. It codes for CASSTPTGTGANEQYF.